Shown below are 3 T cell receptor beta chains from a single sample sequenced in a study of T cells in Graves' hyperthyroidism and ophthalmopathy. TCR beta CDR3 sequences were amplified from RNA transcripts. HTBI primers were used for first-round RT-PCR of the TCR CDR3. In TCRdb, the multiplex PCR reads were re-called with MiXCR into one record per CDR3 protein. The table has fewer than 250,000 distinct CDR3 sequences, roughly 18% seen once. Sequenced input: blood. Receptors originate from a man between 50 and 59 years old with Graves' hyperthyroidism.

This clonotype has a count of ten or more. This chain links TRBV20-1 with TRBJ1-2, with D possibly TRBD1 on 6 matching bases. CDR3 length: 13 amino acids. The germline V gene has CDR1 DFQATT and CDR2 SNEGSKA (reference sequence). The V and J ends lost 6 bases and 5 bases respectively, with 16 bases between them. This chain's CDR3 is CSARTGPWYGYTF. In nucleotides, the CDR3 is TGCAGTGCCAGAACAGGGCCCTGGTATGGCTACACCTTC.

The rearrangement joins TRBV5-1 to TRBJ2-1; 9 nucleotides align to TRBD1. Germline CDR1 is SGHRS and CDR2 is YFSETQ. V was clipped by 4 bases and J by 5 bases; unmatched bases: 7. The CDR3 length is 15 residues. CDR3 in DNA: TGCGCCAGCAGCCAATTCCGGACAGGGGACAATGAGCAGTTCTTC. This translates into CASSQFRTGDNEQFF.

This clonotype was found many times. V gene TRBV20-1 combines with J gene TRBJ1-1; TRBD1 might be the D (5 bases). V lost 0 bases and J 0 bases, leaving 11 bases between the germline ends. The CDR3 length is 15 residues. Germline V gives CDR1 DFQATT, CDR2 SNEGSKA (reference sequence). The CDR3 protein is CSARDWLGLNTEAFF. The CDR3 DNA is TGCAGTGCTAGAGATTGGTTGGGGCTGAACACTGAAGCTTTCTTT.